The 24 T cell receptor beta chains below come from one sample, sequenced in a study of blood T cell repertoires in COVID-19. The data were produced by immunoSEQ multiplex PCR, yet TCRdb's version contains in-frame clones alone and is incomplete. The sample includes around 220,000 clones, approximately 78% of them seen just once. The sequenced material came from peripheral blood. The receptors here all came from a woman of 80 years or more with COVID-19, enrolled during active disease.

This chain connects TRBV7-9 to TRBJ2-2, with D perhaps matching TRBD1 (6 bases). V lost 5 bases and J 5 bases, leaving 18 bases between the germline ends. Germline loops: CDR1 SEHNR, CDR2 FQNEAQ (reference sequence). The CDR3 is made up of 16 amino acids. The CDR3 here is CASSPQGTGSTGELFF. CDR3 bases: TGTGCCAGCAGCCCTCAGGGAACAGGGAGTACCGGGGAGCTGTTTTTT.

This clone was observed once. This chain uses TRBV27 with TRBJ2-7; 7 bases align to TRBD2. J gave up 6 bases and V 10 bases, and 15 bases lay outside the gene matches. The CDR3 is 14 residues long. Germline V gene sequence: CDR1 MNHEY, CDR2 SMNVEV (reference sequence). CDR3 nucleotides: TGTGCCACCTCCCCCGGGAGGCCCCTGGTCGAGCAGTACTTC. Amino acids: CATSPGRPLVEQYF.

The chain couples TRBV30 to TRBJ1-2; 7 positions agree with TRBD1. CDR1 and CDR2 (germline): GTSNPN, SVGIG (reference sequence). V was clipped by 0 bases and J by 4 bases; unmatched bases: 5. The length of the CDR3 is 14 residues. The CDR3 sequence: CAWSVGGSSYGYTF. In DNA, the CDR3 is TGTGCCTGGAGTGTAGGGGGCAGCAGCTATGGCTACACCTTC.

The J gene is TRBJ2-7, the V gene TRBV5-1; D is perhaps TRBD1 (5 bases). V was pared by 4 bases and J by 2 bases, with 16 bases between. Germline V CDR1 and CDR2: SGHRS, YFSETQ. This CDR3 contains 15 residues. CDR3 coding DNA: TGCGCCAGCAGCCCCCCTGTGCAGGGCGCCTACGAGCAGTACTTC. Translation: CASSPPVQGAYEQYF. Variable domain in full (rest from reference TRBV5-1 and TRBJ2-7): KAGVTQTPRYLIKTRGQQVTLSCSPISGHRSVSWYQQTPGQGLQFLFEYFSETQRNKGNFPGRFSGRQFSNSRSEMNVSTLELGDSALYLCASSPPVQGAYEQYFGPGTRLTVT.

The rearrangement joins TRBV6-6 to TRBJ2-3; 9 nucleotides align to TRBD1. CDR3 length: 16 amino acids. Trimming cost V 5 bases and J 1 base; bases outside gene matches: 7. CDR1 and CDR2 (germline): MNHNY, SVGAGI (reference sequence). The CDR3 reads CASSQTGGWGTDTQYF. The CDR3 nucleotides read TGTGCCAGCAGTCAGACAGGGGGATGGGGCACAGATACGCAGTATTTT.

This CDR3 reads CASSDSYNEQFF. The CDR3 DNA follows: TGCGCCAGCAGCGACAGCTACAATGAGCAGTTCTTC. The rearrangement links TRBV5-1 to TRBJ2-1; a possible D gene is TRBD1 (5 bases). This CDR3 spans 12 amino acids. V was clipped by 4 bases and J by 3 bases, with 5 bases between them. Germline V gene sequence: CDR1 SGHRS, CDR2 YFSETQ. The variable domain in full, completed from reference TRBV5-1 and TRBJ2-1, reads KAGVTQTPRYLIKTRGQQVTLSCSPISGHRSVSWYQQTPGQGLQFLFEYFSETQRNKGNFPGRFSGRQFSNSRSEMNVSTLELGDSALYLCASSDSYNEQFFGPGTRLTVL.

The J gene is TRBJ2-5, the V gene TRBV6-5; D is perhaps TRBD1 (5 bases). Trimming removed 2 bases from V and 9 bases from J, with 10 bases in between. The CDR3 totals 12 residues. The germline gives CDR1 MNHEY, CDR2 SVGAGI. The CDR3: CASSYQQGAQYF. The CDR3 nucleotides are TGTGCCAGCAGTTACCAACAAGGGGCCCAGTACTTC.

J is TRBJ1-3 and V is TRBV4-2; 9 bases are a match to TRBD1. The J segment lost 7 bases and the V segment lost 4 bases, leaving 14 bases of the junction unmatched. Germline CDR1 and CDR2: LGHNA and YNFKEQ. CDR3 length equals 17 residues. In DNA form, the CDR3 reads TGTGCCAGCAGCCTTCAAGGGCTGGGACAGGGTGGGAACACCATATATTTT. Protein: CASSLQGLGQGGNTIYF.

The chain links TRBV27 to TRBJ2-7; tentatively, D is TRBD1 (6 bases). V lost 5 bases to trimming and J lost 2 bases, with 22 bases between them. Germline assignment: CDR1 MNHEY and CDR2 SMNVEV (reference sequence). The CDR3 contains 17 residues. CDR3 residues: CASSPFRGTLPTYEQYF. CDR3 bases: TGTGCCAGCAGTCCGTTTAGGGGGACACTACCGACCTACGAGCAGTACTTC.

The V and J genes are TRBV28 and TRBJ1-1; 7 bases agree with TRBD1. With 3 bases clipped from V and 5 bases from J, the junction kept 9 bases outside the gene matches. Germline CDR1 MDHEN, CDR2 SYDVKM. The CDR3 is 15 residues long. CDR3 region: CASSFGGTTGTEAFF. For the CDR3, the DNA is TGTGCCAGCAGTTTTGGGGGCACGACAGGGACTGAAGCTTTCTTT.

As to this clone: In the same sample, other DNA sequences code for this CDR3. The rearrangement links TRBV2 to TRBJ1-1; the D gene is possibly TRBD1 (6 bases). The CDR3 length is 14 residues. CDR1 is SNHLY, CDR2 FYNNEI, per germline. V shed 5 bases and J shed 2 bases, with 12 bases lying between them. CDR3 DNA: TGTGCCAGCAGTCTCCAAGGGGGAAACACTGAAGCTTTCTTT. Residues: CASSLQGGNTEAFF.

V usage is TRBV7-9 and J usage is TRBJ1-4; TRBD1 matches at 7 bases. The V gene end was trimmed by 0 bases and the J gene end by 2 bases; junction bases not matched to a gene: 3. The CDR3 length is 16 residues. Germline V lookup: CDR1 SEHNR, CDR2 FQNEAQ (reference sequence). The CDR3 DNA is TGTGCCAGCAGCTTAGCAGGGGGCCGTACTAATGAAAAACTGTTTTTT. Translation gives CASSLAGGRTNEKLFF.

This chain joins TRBV18 and TRBJ1-4; weak D call: TRBD1 (5 bases). Germline assignment: CDR1 KGHSH and CDR2 LQKENI. The ends were cut back, 2 bases at V and 6 bases at J, with 7 bases in the middle. The CDR3 has 13 residues. The CDR3 coding sequence is TGTGCCAGCTCACCATCGACAGATGAAAAACTGTTTTTT. It is translated as CASSPSTDEKLFF.

The V and J genes are TRBV5-6 and TRBJ1-1, with 10 bases matching TRBD1. Germline V lookup: CDR1 SGHDT, CDR2 YYEEEE. Trimming at V came to 5 bases and at J to 7 bases, leaving 5 bases not matched to a gene. CDR3 length: 13 amino acids. The CDR3 nucleotides are TGTGCCAGCAGTTGGGGACAGGGGCTTGAAGCTTTCTTT. Amino acids: CASSWGQGLEAFF.

The chain recombines TRBV7-9 with TRBJ1-5; 8 positions agree with TRBD1. There are 15 residues in the CDR3. After removal of 6 bases from V and 3 bases from J, the junction contained 7 bases not matched to a gene. Germline V gene sequence: CDR1 SEHNR, CDR2 FQNEAQ (reference sequence). Here the CDR3 DNA reads TGTGCCAGCAGTTCCCAGGGGGCTGTCAATCAGCCCCAGCATTTT. It encodes CASSSQGAVNQPQHF.

The CDR3 DNA sequence: TGTGCCAGCAGAACCGGTCCGGCCAACGTCCTGACTTTC. Translated, it gives CASRTGPANVLTF. The gene calls are TRBV2 and TRBJ2-6; D gene ambiguous. Trimming pared 6 bases from V and 6 bases from J, leaving 9 bases between. Germline CDR1 is SNHLY and CDR2 is FYNNEI. The CDR3 is 13 amino acids.

The rearrangement joins TRBV5-4 to TRBJ1-6; D is unclear. The CDR3 sequence is 15 residues long. Trimming removed 4 bases at V and 8 bases at J, with 16 bases between. Germline values: CDR1 SGHNT, CDR2 YYREEE (reference sequence). The CDR3 reads CASSPGEGSYSPLHF. For the CDR3, the DNA is TGTGCCAGCAGCCCCGGAGAGGGTTCGTATTCACCCCTCCACTTT.

The CDR3 spells CASSSISGWGEKLFF. The CDR3 DNA follows: TGTGCCAGCAGCTCCATCTCAGGGTGGGGTGAAAAACTGTTTTTT. The chain uses TRBV7-6 and TRBJ1-4, with D maybe TRBD1 (5 bases). CDR1 and CDR2 from the germline V gene are SGHVS and FNYEAQ. CDR3 length: 15 residues. V was pared by 4 bases and J by 7 bases, with 16 bases between.

The V gene is TRBV9, the J gene TRBJ2-3, with 7 bases fitting TRBD2. There are 16 residues in the CDR3. Germline V gene sequence: CDR1 SGDLS, CDR2 YYNGEE. V was pared by 0 bases and J by 1 base, with 5 bases of the junction left unmatched. CDR3 amino acids: CASSVGGGLRTDTQYF. CDR3 nucleotide sequence: TGTGCCAGCAGCGTAGGGGGGGGACTACGCACAGATACGCAGTATTTT.

The chain couples TRBV29-1 to TRBJ2-3, with D maybe TRBD2 (6 bases). The germline V gene encodes CDR1 SQVTM and CDR2 ANQGSEA. This CDR3 spans 13 amino acids. The CDR3 region has the DNA TGCAGTGCACGCCCCGGAGGGACAGATACGCAGTATTTT. Translating gives CSARPGGTDTQYF.

V gene TRBV5-1 combines with J gene TRBJ2-3; TRBD2 matches at 10 bases. Per germline, CDR1 SGHRS and CDR2 YFSETQ. Unmatched junction bases numbered 3, after V lost 0 bases and J lost 2 bases. The CDR3 length is 16 residues. CDR3 loop: CASSLETSGATDTQYF. Written as DNA, the CDR3 is TGCGCCAGCAGCTTGGAAACTAGCGGGGCCACAGATACGCAGTATTTT.

The CDR3 DNA reads TGTGCCAGCAGCTTGGAGCGGGGACAGGGAAATGAAAAACTGTTTTTT. Residues: CASSLERGQGNEKLFF. The chain uses TRBV5-5 and TRBJ1-4, with 9 bases matching TRBD1. V lost 0 bases to trimming and J lost 5 bases; unmatched junction nucleotides: 5. The CDR3 totals 16 residues. In germline, CDR1 is SGHKS, CDR2 YYEKEE (reference sequence).

The rearrangement joins TRBV7-3 to TRBJ2-2; TRBD2 might be the D (6 bases). The CDR3 extends over 15 amino acids. V was trimmed by 5 bases and J by 1 base, leaving 11 bases between them. From germline, CDR1 is SGHTA and CDR2 FQGTGA. CDR3 nucleotides: TGTGCCAGCAGCCGGGGACTGGTGAACACCGGGGAGCTGTTTTTT. It yields the protein CASSRGLVNTGELFF.

The chain carries TRBV5-4 and TRBJ2-7, with TRBD2 identical over 7 bases. Germline V gives CDR1 SGHNT, CDR2 YYREEE (reference sequence). The CDR3 consists of 13 residues. The J segment lost 11 bases and the V segment lost 4 bases, leaving 12 bases of the junction unmatched. DNA of the CDR3: TGTGCCAGCAGCGCGAGCCCTCCCCGGGGGGAGTACTTC. Amino acid sequence: CASSASPPRGEYF.